This T cell receptor (beta chain) was sequenced in a study of cytomegalovirus exposure and HLA in healthy donors. Whole-study results and caveats: Among the sequence variants, a highly shared cluster was likely an artifact of sequencing.

PCR involved 60 Vbeta and 13 Jbeta primers. Profiled with immunoSEQ multiplex PCR; TCRdb holds only in-frame clones, not every one. Of over 100,000 clones in the sample, about 78% were seen once. The length of the CDR3 is 16 residues. CDR1 is MRHNA, CDR2 SNTAGT, per germline. V was shortened by 4 bases and J by 0 bases, with 10 bases between the two germline ends. As to this clone: Its target is not known.

Sequencing was performed on PBMCs. The chain joins TRBV6-4 to TRBJ2-6, with D possibly TRBD1 on 6 matching bases. The sequence derives from a woman between 35 and 50 years old in good health and CMV-seropositive. The CDR3 loop is CASSVTQGSGANVLTF. The CDR3 DNA is TGTGCCAGCAGTGTCACACAGGGCTCTGGGGCCAACGTCCTGACTTTC.